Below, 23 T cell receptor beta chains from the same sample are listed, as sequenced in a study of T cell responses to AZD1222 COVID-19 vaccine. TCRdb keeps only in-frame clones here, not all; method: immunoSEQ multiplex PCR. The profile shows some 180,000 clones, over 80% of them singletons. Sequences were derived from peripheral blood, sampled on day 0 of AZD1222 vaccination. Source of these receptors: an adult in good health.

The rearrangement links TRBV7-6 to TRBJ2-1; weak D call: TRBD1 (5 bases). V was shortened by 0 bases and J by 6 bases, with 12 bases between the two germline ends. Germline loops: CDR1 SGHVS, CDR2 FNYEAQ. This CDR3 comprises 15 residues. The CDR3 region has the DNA TGTGCCAGCAGCTTAGCCCCCGTCCAGGGCAATGAGCAGTTCTTC. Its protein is CASSLAPVQGNEQFF.

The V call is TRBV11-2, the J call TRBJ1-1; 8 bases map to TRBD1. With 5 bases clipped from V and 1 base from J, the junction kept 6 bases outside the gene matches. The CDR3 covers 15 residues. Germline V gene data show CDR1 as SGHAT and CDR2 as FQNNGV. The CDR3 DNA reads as TGTGCCAGCAGCCCGGACAGGGTAGCGAACACTGAAGCTTTCTTT. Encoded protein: CASSPDRVANTEAFF.

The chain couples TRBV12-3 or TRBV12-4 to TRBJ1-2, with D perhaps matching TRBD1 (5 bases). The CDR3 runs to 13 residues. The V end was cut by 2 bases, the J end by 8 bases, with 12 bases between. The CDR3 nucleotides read TGTGCCAGCAGTTTATCAGGGTCTAGGGGCTACACCTTC. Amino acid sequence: CASSLSGSRGYTF.

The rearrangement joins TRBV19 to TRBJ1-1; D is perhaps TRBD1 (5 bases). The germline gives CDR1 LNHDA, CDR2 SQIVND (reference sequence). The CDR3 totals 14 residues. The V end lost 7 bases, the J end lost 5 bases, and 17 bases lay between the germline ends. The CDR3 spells CASTGGTYGTEAFF. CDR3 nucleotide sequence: TGTGCCAGTACCGGAGGGACTTACGGGACTGAAGCTTTCTTT.

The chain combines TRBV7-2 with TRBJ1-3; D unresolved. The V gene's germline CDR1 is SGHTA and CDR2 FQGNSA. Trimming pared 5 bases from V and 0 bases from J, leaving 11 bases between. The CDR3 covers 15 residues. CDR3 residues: CASSTYISSGNTIYF. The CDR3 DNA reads TGTGCCAGCAGCACCTACATAAGCTCTGGAAACACCATATATTTT.

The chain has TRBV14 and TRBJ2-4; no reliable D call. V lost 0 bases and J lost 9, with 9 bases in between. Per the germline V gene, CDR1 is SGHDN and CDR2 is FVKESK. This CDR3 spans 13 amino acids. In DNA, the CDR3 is TGTGCCAGCAGCCAAGACGCCTTCAGCATTCAGTACTTC. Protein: CASSQDAFSIQYF.

The CDR3 DNA is TGTGCCTGGAGCCCACGCCAGGGGGCGGCGCGCAATGAGCAGTTCTTC. This codes for CAWSPRQGAARNEQFF. The chain is built from TRBV30 and TRBJ2-1; 8 bases match TRBD1. V lost 3 bases and J lost 6; bases outside the gene matches: 13. The CDR3 has 16 residues. Germline CDR1 reads GTSNPN; CDR2 reads SVGIG (reference sequence).

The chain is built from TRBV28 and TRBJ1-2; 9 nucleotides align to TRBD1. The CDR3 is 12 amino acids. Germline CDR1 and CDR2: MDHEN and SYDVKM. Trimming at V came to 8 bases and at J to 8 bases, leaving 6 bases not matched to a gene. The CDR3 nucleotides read TGTGCCAGCTGGGACAGGGATGTCGGCTACACCTTC. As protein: CASWDRDVGYTF.

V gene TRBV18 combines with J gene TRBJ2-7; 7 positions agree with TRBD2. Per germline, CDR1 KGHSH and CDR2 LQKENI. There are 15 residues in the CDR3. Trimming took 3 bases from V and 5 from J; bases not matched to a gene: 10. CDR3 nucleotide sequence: TGTGCCAGCTCACCGATTAACGGGGGGACGGACGAGCAGTACTTC. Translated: CASSPINGGTDEQYF.

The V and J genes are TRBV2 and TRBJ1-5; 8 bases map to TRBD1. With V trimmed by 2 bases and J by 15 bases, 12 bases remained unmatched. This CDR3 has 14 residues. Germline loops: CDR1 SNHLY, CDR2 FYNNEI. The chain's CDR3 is CASSEQGATPNPHF. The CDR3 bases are TGTGCCAGCAGTGAACAGGGGGCCACCCCGAATCCGCATTTT.

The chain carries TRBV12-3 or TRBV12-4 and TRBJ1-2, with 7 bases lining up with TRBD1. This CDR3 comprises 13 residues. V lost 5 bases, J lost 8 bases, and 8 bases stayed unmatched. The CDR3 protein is CASSIQGFGGYTF. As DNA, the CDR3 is TGTGCCAGCAGTATACAGGGGTTTGGGGGCTACACCTTC.

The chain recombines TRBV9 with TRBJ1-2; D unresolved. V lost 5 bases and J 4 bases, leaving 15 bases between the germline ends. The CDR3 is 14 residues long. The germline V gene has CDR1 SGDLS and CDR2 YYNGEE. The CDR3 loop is CASRMDGLPYGYTF. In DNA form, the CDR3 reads TGTGCCAGCAGGATGGACGGTCTCCCCTATGGCTACACCTTC.

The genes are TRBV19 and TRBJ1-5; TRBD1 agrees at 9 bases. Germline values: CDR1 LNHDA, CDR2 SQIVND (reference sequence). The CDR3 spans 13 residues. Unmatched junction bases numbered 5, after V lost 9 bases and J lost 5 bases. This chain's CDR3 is CASRDRVYQPQHF. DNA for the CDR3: TGTGCCAGCCGGGACAGGGTATATCAGCCCCAGCATTTT. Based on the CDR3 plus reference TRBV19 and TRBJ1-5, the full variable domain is DGGITQSPKYLFRKEGQNVTLSCEQNLNHDAMYWYRQDPGQGLRLIYYSQIVNDFQKGDIAEGYSVSREKKESFPLTVTSAQKNPTAFYLCASRDRVYQPQHFGDGTRLSIL.

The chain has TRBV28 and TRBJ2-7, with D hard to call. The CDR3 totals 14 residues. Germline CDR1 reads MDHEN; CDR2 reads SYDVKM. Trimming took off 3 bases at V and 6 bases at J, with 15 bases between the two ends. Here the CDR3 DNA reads TGTGCCAGCAGTTTCGCGACAAACCGCCGCGAGCAGTACTTC. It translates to CASSFATNRREQYF.

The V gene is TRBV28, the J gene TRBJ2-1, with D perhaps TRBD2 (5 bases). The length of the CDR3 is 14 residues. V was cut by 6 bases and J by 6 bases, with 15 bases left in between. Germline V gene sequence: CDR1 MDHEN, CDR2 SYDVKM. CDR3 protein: CASSLGRRSNEQFF. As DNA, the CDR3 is TGTGCCAGCAGCTTAGGGCGGAGGAGCAATGAGCAGTTCTTC.

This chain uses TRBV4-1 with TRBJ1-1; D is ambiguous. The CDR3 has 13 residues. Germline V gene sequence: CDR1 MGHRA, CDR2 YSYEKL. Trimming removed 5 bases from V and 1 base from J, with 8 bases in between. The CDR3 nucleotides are TGCGCCAGCAGCGTCACATGGAACACTGAAGCTTTCTTT. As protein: CASSVTWNTEAFF.

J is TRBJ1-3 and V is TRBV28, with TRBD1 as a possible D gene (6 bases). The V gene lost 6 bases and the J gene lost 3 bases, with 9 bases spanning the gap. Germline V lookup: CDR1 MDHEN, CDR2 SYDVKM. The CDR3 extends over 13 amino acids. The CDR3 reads CASRGGYGNTIYF. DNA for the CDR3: TGTGCCAGCAGAGGGGGTTATGGAAACACCATATATTTT.

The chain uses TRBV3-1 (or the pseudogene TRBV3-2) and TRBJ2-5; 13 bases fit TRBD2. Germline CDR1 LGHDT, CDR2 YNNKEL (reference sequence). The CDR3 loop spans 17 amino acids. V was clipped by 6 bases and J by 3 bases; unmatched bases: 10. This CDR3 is CASSLSGLAGPKETQYF. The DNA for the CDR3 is TGTGCCAGCAGTCTCTCGGGACTAGCGGGGCCCAAAGAGACCCAGTACTTC.

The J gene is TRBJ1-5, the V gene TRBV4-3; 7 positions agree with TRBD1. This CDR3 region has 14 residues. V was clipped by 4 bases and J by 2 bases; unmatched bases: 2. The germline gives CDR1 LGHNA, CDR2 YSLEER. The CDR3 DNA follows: TGCGCCAGCAGCCCAGGACAGGGCAATCAGCCCCAGCATTTT. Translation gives CASSPGQGNQPQHF.

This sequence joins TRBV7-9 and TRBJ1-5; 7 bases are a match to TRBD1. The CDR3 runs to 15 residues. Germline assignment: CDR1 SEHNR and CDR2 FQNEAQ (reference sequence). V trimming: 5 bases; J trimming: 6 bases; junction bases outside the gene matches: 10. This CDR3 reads CASSRTTGRAQPQHF. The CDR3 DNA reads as TGTGCCAGCAGCCGAACGACAGGGAGGGCTCAGCCCCAGCATTTT.

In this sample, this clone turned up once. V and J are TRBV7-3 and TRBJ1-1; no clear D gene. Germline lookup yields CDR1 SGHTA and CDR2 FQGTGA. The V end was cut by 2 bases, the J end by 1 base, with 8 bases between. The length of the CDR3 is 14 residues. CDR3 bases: TGTGCCAGCAGCTTAGGGCAAGAGAACACTGAAGCTTTCTTT. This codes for CASSLGQENTEAFF.

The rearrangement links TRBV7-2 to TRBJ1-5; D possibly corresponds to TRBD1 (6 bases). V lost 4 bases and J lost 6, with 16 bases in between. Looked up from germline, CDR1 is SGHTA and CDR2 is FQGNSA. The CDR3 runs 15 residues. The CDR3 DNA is TGTGCCAGCAGCTCCCGCGGGGGCGCTTTTCAGCCCCAGCATTTT. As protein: CASSSRGGAFQPQHF.

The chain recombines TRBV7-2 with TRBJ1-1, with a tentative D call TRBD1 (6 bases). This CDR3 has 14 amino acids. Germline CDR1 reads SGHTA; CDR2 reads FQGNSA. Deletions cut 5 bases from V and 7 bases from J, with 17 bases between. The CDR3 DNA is TGTGCCAGCAGCCCGGTTGGGGGGGGCGGTGAAGCTTTCTTT. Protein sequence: CASSPVGGGGEAFF.